This T cell receptor gamma chain was sequenced during a study of Vδ1+ human thymocytes listed by TCRdb under 2018. For context, the study as a whole: The study characterised mRNA-level TRG and TRD CDR3 repertoires of highly purified Vdelta1+ thymocytes from young children as a data resource. Earlier work had validated the multiplex-based CDR3 amplicon strategy against 5'RACE-based methods for generating CDR3 amplicons. Broader findings and caveats from the paper: Despite high sort purity, 15% to 20% of thymic TRD sequences were Vdelta2 (and few Vdelta3), unlike peripheral blood Vdelta1+ controls. The authors advised highly purified populations and single-cell validation, since unexpected Vdelta2 sequences could cause misinterpretation of bulk repertoire data. Numerous TRG clonotypes were shared among donors (up to roughly 6.9x10^3), while TRD repertoires were essentially private (a maximum of about 100 shared). Thymic TRG and TRD repertoires appeared highly polyclonal with Gaussian CDR3 length distributions, unlike oligoclonal peripheral blood repertoires. Because no clustering by age or sex was observed, donors were not stratified by these variables in the analyses.

Of note for this clone: The clone's antigen remains unknown. No base quality information exists; no much larger clone differs at one position. Other DNA sequences in this sample translate to the same CDR3.

Relative to germline, V is missing 2 bases and J is missing 7 bases, with 5 bases of the junction outside any gene match. The CDR3 spans 12 residues, from the cysteine through the phenylalanine. Kept here is only the CDR3 DNA, which spans 36 bases and is read in frame from base 1. The germline V gene yields VENAVY for CDR1 and YDSYNSRV for CDR2. RNA was isolated using the RNeasy mini kit, and reverse transcription was performed with Superscript III. Multiplex PCR was used to generate CDR3 amplicons, with pooled V-gene forward primers and a constant-region reverse primer carrying Illumina adaptor overhangs. After gel purification, the amplicons were indexed with Nextera index primers over approximately 8 extra PCR cycles and then purified using AMPure XP beads. Sequencing of the libraries was done on an Illumina MiSeq using paired-end 250 bp reads, dual indexing and a roughly 20% PhiX spike-in. The authors' pipeline ran thus. Reads were quality checked with FastQC, and TRG read pairs were merged with ea-utils fastq-join. Annotation of sequences was performed with IMGT/HighV-QUEST, only productive sequences with unambiguous V-gene assignment were retained, and clonotypes were defined by identical CDR3 sequence. For downstream analysis, VDJtools 1.1.1, tcR 2.2.3, Treemap and vegan Shannon diversity in R 3.4.4 were used. TCRdb called clones afresh from the public reads with CATT; identical DNA rows were later merged. Clone size and V and J calls follow TCRdb, not the original study. Recorded for this sample are 10,000 or so gamma-chain clones; around 40% of them occurred a single time. 1.5% to 2% of the sample lies in the top ten.

Thymic samples were depleted of alphabeta T cells, then CD3+ TCRVdelta1+ TCRVdelta2- thymocytes were FACS-sorted. The purity of the sorted Vdelta1+ thymocytes was between roughly 98% and 99.6%. Thymic specimens came from under ten paediatric patients undergoing corrective cardiac surgery, aged from about 5 days to 17 months. The thymic tissue was dispersed, and mononuclear cells were isolated using a Histopaque-1077 density gradient. The staining antibodies were anti-TCRVdelta1 clone TS8.2, anti-TCRVdelta2 clone B6, anti-CD3 clone HIT3a and anti-TCRalphabeta clone IP26. Here the chain combines TRGV8 and TRGJ1 or TRGJ2. Assignment of the J gene here rests on matching the DNA to germline, because TCRdb gives none. Specimen: Vdelta1+ gamma-delta thymocytes from the thymus. In light of the paper, this sample's cell subset or site label describes: FACS-sorted CD3+ TCRalphabeta- TCRVdelta1+ TCRVdelta2- thymocytes. The source is a boy younger than two who had congenital heart surgery. The encoded CDR3 is CATWDKNYKKLF. The DNA is as follows: TGTGCCACCTGGGATAAGAACTATAAGAAACTCTTT.